The entry that follows covers one T cell receptor (beta chain) sequence. Its antigen remains unidentified. Deletions cut 6 bases from V and 1 base from J, with 16 bases between. The germline gives CDR1 MNHEY, CDR2 SVGAGI. The CDR3 has 15 amino acids. This record belongs to a study of human T cells and chemical hapten exposure. Study information: The study lasted around 22 weeks, and patients were dosed weekly with diphenylcyclopropenone on the scalp throughout. There were per-sample TCR yield variations, arising mainly from small pooled library volume differences. General study findings and limits: Patch test score showed a positive correlation with PT1 expanded TCR counts.

Time point noted: patch test 1, 2 weeks after DPC sensitization. Treatment: therapeutic diphenylcyclopropenone sensitization with weekly scalp DPC. The study drew its donors from alopecia patients who were 18 to 70 years old and suitable for DPC. Each CDR3 protein gets one entry after TCRdb re-called the RACE reads with MiXCR. The table lists around 120,000 distinct CDR3 sequences, approximately 15% of them singletons. The chain employs TRBV6-5 and TRBJ2-7, with a weak D call TRBD1 (6 bases). Sequenced material: whole blood, taken in connection with sensitization to the hapten diphenylcyclopropenone (DPC). This clonotype was obtained from a man aged 18 to 29 with alopecia areata. Some clones in this sample may be carry-over from other donors' samples. The CDR3, as DNA: TGTGCCAGCAGCCCAGGGGTGGAGAGATCCTACGAGCAGTACGTC. It translates to CASSPGVERSYEQYV.